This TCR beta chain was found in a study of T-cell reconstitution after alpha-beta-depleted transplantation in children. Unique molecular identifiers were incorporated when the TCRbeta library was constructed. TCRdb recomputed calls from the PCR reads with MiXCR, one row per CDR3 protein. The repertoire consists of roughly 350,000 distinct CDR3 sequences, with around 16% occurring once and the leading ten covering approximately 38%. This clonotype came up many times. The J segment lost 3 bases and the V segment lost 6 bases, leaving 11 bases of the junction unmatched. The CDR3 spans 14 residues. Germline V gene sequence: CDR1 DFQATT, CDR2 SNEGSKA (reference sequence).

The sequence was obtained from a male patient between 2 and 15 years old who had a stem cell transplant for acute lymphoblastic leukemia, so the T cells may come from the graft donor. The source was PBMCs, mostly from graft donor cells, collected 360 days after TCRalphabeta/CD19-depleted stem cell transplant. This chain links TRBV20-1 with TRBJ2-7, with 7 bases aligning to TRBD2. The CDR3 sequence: CSAPRLAARYEQYF. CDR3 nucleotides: TGCAGTGCCCCCAGACTAGCTGCCCGCTACGAGCAGTACTTC.